The 5 T cell receptor beta chains in this list originate from one sample, sequenced in a study of post-analysis software for immune sequencing data (dated by TCRdb to about 2015). Study-level results and caveats: Patients showed significantly higher frequencies than controls for five TRBV segments, among them TRBV5-6, TRBV5-1 and TRBV20-1.

No cognate antigen is known for these TCRs. The receptor library was made with PCR. The sequencer was an Illumina HiSeq 2500. Unique molecular identifiers were incorporated into TCR beta cDNA libraries to reduce PCR and sequencing biases. Clones were called with MiXCR by TCRdb after fastp trimmed the public reads at Q25, and only in-frame beta chains were retained. Entries that share a CDR3 protein sequence are merged under the most common genes and DNA. The sample table lists hundreds of thousands of distinct CDR3 sequences, 44% of them with a count of one. 1.5% to 2% of the sample goes to the ten largest clones. Sample: blood. The receptors shown here come from a girl between 10 and 17 years old with multiple sclerosis.

The rearrangement uses TRBV28 and TRBJ2-3; possible D gene TRBD2, 6 bases. The CDR3 has 15 amino acids. V was clipped by 5 bases and J by 0 bases, with 12 bases between them. Germline loops: CDR1 MDHEN, CDR2 SYDVKM. CDR3 region: CASSPVGTSTDTQYF. The CDR3 coding sequence is TGTGCCAGCAGTCCGGTAGGGACTAGCACAGATACGCAGTATTTT.

This clonotype was seen many times. The chain couples TRBV5-1 to TRBJ2-1, with D possibly being TRBD1 (5 bases). There are 16 residues in the CDR3. V shed 0 bases and J shed 2 bases, with 12 bases lying between them. From germline, CDR1 is SGHRS and CDR2 YFSETQ. The CDR3 region is CASSLEGQQTYNEQFF. The CDR3, as DNA: TGCGCCAGCAGCTTGGAGGGGCAGCAGACCTACAATGAGCAGTTCTTC. The complete variable domain, with remaining parts taken from reference TRBV5-1 and TRBJ2-1, reads KAGVTQTPRYLIKTRGQQVTLSCSPISGHRSVSWYQQTPGQGLQFLFEYFSETQRNKGNFPGRFSGRQFSNSRSEMNVSTLELGDSALYLCASSLEGQQTYNEQFFGPGTRLTVL.

The V gene is TRBV6-5, the J gene TRBJ2-3; unclear D gene. Trimming took off 0 bases at V and 1 base at J, with 8 bases between the two ends. The CDR3 loop spans 15 amino acids. CDR1 and CDR2 (germline): MNHEY, SVGAGI. In DNA, the CDR3 is TGTGCCAGCAGTTACTCGGTTCCGGGCACAGATACGCAGTATTTT. Translating it yields CASSYSVPGTDTQYF.

This clonotype has just a few counts. V and J are TRBV10-3 and TRBJ1-5; D unresolved. V was shortened by 0 bases and J by 1 base, with 13 bases between the two germline ends. Germline V lookup: CDR1 ENHRY, CDR2 SYGVKD. This CDR3 comprises 17 residues. The CDR3 DNA sequence: TGTGCCATCAGTGAGTCGATGGGGAAACGGAGCAATCAGCCCCAGCATTTT. It encodes CAISESMGKRSNQPQHF.

This clonotype appeared a few times. V is TRBV5-1 and J is TRBJ2-1; D remains ambiguous. Trimming took off 7 bases at V and 0 bases at J, with 14 bases between the two ends. Germline CDR1 SGHRS, CDR2 YFSETQ. This CDR3 comprises 15 residues. The chain's CDR3 is CASQEPPSSYNEQFF. CDR3 sequence (DNA): TGCGCCAGCCAAGAGCCCCCTTCCTCCTACAATGAGCAGTTCTTC.